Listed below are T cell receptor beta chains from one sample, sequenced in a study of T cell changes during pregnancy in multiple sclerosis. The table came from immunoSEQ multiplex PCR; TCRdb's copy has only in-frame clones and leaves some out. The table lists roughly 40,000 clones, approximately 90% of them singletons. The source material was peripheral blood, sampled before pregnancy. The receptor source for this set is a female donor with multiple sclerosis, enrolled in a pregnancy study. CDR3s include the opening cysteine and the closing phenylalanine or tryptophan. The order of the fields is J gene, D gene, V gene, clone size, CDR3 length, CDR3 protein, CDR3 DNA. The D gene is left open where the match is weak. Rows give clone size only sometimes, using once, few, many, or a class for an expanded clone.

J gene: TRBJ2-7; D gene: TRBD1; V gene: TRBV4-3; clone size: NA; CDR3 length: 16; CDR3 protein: CASSQDRLDRTYEQYF; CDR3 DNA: TGCGCCAGCAGCCAAGATCGGCTGGACAGGACCTACGAGCAGTACTTC
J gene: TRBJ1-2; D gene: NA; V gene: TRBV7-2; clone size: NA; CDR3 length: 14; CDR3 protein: CASNERGIKDGYTF; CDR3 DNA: TGTGCCAGCAACGAGCGGGGAATTAAGGATGGCTACACCTTC
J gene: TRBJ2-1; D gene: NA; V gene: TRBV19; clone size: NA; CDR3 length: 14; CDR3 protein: CASSSGSSYNEQFF; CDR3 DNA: TGTGCCAGTAGCTCGGGGAGCTCCTACAATGAGCAGTTCTTC
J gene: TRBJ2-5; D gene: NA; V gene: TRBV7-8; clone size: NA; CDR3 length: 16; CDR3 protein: CASSVDGGGHGETQYF; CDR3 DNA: TGTGCCAGCAGCGTAGACGGGGGAGGCCATGGGGAGACCCAGTACTTC
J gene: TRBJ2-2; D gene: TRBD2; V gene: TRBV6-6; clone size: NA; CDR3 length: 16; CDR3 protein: CASRGGTSGNTGELFF; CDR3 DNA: TGTGCCAGCAGGGGAGGGACTAGCGGGAACACCGGGGAGCTGTTTTTT
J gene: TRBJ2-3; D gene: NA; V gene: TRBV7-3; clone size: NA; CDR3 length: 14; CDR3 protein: CASSFSGDADTQYF; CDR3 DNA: TGTGCCAGCAGCTTCTCGGGGGACGCAGATACGCAGTATTTT
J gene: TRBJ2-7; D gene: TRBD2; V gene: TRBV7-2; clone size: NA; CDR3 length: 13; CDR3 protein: CASSLLAGNEQYF; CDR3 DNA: TGTGCCAGCAGCTTACTAGCGGGGAACGAGCAGTACTTC
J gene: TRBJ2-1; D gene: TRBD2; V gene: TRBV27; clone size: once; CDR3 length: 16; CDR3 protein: CASSPGAGSSYNEQFF; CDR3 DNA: TGTGCCAGCAGTCCAGGAGCGGGGAGCTCCTACAATGAGCAGTTCTTC
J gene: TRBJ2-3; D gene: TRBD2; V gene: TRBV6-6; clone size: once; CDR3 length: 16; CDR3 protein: CASSYPYSGRSDTQYF; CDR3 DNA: TGTGCCAGCAGTTACCCATATAGCGGGAGAAGTGATACGCAGTATTTT
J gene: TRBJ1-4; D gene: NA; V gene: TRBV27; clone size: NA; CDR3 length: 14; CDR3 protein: CASSLTGGNEKLFF; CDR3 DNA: TGTGCCAGCAGTTTGACAGGTGGAAATGAAAAACTGTTTTTT
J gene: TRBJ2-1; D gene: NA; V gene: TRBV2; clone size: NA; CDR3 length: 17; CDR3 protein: CASALPEREMTYNEQFF; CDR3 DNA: TGTGCCAGCGCTTTACCGGAACGGGAGATGACCTACAATGAGCAGTTCTTC
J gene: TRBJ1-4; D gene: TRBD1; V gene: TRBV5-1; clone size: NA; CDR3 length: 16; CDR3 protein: CASSYGQGGTNEKLFF; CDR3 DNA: TGCGCCAGCAGCTACGGACAGGGAGGGACTAATGAAAAACTGTTTTTT
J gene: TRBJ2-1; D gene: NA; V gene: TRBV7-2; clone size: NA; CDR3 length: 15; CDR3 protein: CASSLALGRANEQFF; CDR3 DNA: TGTGCCAGCAGCTTAGCCCTCGGCAGGGCCAATGAGCAGTTCTTC
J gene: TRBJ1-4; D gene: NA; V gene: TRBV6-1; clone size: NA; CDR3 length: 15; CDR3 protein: CASSFRGGPDEKLFF; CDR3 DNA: TGTGCCAGCAGCTTTCGGGGGGGTCCGGATGAAAAACTGTTTTTT
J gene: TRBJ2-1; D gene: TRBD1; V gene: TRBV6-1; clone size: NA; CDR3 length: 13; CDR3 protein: CASSADRVQEQFF; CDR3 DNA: TGTGCCAGCAGTGCAGACAGGGTCCAAGAGCAGTTCTTC
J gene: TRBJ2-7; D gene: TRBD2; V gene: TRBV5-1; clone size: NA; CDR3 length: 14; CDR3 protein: CASSPSGTSYEQYF; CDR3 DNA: TGCGCCAGCAGCCCCAGCGGGACCTCCTACGAGCAGTACTTC
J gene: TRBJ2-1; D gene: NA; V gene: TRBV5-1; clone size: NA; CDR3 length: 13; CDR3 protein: CASSAGSYNEQFF; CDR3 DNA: TGCGCCAGCAGCGCAGGGTCCTACAATGAGCAGTTCTTC
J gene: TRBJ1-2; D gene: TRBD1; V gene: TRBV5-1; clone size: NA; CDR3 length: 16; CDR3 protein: CASSLGQGTDRYGYTF; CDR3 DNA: TGCGCCAGCAGCTTGGGACAGGGAACCGATCGATATGGCTACACCTTC
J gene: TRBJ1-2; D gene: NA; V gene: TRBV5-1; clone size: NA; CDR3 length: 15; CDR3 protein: CASSWHVRRGYGYTF; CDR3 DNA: TGCGCCAGCAGCTGGCACGTCCGCCGGGGATATGGCTACACCTTC
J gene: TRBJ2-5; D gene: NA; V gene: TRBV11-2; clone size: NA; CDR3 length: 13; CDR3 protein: CASSLEGVETQYF; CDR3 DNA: TGTGCCAGCAGCTTAGAAGGGGTGGAGACCCAGTACTTC
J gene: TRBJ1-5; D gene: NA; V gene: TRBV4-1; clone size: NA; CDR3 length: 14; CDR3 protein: CASSQGAGGQPQHF; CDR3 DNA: TGCGCCAGCAGCCAAGGGGCGGGAGGTCAGCCCCAGCATTTT
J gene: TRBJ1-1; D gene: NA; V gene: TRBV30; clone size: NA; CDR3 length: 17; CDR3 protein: CAWGLRKAGPMNTEAFF; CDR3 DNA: TGTGCCTGGGGACTCCGGAAGGCAGGCCCAATGAACACTGAAGCTTTCTTT
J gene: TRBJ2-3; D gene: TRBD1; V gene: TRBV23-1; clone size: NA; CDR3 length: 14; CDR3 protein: CASHRDRRTDTQYF; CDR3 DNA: TGCGCCAGCCACCGGGACAGGAGAACAGATACGCAGTATTTT
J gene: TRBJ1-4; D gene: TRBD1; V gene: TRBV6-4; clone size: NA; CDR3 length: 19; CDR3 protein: CASSDVRGRNLWIDEKLFF; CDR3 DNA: TGTGCCAGCAGTGACGTAAGGGGGCGGAATCTTTGGATTGACGAAAAACTGTTTTTT
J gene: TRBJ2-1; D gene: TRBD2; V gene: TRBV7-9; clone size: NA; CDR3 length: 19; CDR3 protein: CASSLAYGGRRISYNEQFF; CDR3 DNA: TGTGCCAGCAGCTTAGCGTACGGCGGGAGACGAATCTCCTACAATGAGCAGTTCTTC
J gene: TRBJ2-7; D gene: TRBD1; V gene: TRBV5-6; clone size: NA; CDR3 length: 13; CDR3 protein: CASSGTGVYEQYF; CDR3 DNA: TGTGCCAGCAGCGGGACAGGAGTCTACGAGCAGTACTTC
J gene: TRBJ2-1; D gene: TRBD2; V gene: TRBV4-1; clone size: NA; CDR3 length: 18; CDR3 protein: CASSQDTPGLAGSNEQFF; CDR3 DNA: TGCGCCAGCAGCCAAGATACCCCGGGACTAGCGGGAAGCAATGAGCAGTTCTTC
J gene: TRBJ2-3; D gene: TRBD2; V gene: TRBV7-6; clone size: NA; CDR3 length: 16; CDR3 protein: CASSLGLAGGTDTQYF; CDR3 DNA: TGTGCCAGCAGCTTGGGACTAGCGGGAGGAACAGATACGCAGTATTTT
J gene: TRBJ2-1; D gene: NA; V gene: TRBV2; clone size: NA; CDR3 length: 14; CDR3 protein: CASRKDSQSDEQFF; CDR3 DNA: TGTGCCAGCAGAAAGGACAGTCAAAGTGATGAGCAGTTCTTC
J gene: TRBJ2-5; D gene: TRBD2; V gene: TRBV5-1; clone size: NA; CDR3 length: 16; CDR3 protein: CASSPSGTRLQETQYF; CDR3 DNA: TGCGCCAGCAGCCCATCCGGGACTAGACTACAAGAGACCCAGTACTTC
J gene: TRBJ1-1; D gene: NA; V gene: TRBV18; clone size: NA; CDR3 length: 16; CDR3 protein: CASSLNNRELNTEAFF; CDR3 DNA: TGTGCCAGCTCACTCAATAACAGGGAACTGAACACTGAAGCTTTCTTT
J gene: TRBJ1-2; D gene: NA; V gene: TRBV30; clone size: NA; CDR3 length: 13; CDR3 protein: CAWSVEGSGGYTF; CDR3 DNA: TGTGCCTGGAGTGTAGAAGGGTCGGGGGGCTACACCTTC
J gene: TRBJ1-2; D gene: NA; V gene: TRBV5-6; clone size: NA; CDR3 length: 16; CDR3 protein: CASSLVAGQEIYGYTF; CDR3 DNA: TGTGCCAGCAGCTTGGTGGCAGGGCAGGAGATCTATGGCTACACCTTC
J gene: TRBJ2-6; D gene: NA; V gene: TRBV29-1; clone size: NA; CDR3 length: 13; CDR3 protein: CSVHRRGANVLTF; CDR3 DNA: TGCAGCGTCCACAGGCGTGGGGCCAACGTCCTGACTTTC
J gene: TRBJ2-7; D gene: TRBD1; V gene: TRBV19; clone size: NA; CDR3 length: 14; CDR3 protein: CASSFGQGVYEQYF; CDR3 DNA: TGTGCCAGTAGTTTTGGACAGGGCGTCTACGAGCAGTACTTC
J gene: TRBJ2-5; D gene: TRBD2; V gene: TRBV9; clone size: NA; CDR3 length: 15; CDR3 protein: CASSSRTSGEETQYF; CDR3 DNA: TGTGCCAGCAGCTCCCGTACTAGCGGGGAAGAGACCCAGTACTTC
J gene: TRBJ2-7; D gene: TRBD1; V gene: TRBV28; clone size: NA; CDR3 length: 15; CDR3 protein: CASSLGRDSSYEQYF; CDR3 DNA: TGTGCCAGCAGTTTAGGTCGGGACAGCTCCTACGAGCAGTACTTC
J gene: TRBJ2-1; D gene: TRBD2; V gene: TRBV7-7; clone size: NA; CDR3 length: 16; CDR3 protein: CASSLRTSGEKNEQFF; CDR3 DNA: TGTGCCAGCAGCTTACGGACTAGCGGGGAGAAAAATGAGCAGTTCTTC
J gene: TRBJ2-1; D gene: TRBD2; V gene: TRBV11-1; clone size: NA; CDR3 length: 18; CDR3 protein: CASSGGITSGNRYNEQFF; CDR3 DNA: TGTGCCAGCAGCGGCGGGATTACTAGCGGGAACCGATACAATGAGCAGTTCTTC
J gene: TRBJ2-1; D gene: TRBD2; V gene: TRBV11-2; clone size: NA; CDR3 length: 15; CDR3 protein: CASSPQVSGFNEQFF; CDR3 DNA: TGTGCCAGCAGCCCGCAAGTTAGCGGGTTCAATGAGCAGTTCTTC
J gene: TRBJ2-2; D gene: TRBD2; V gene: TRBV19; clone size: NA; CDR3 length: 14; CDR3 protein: CASSTGLDTGELFF; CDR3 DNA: TGTGCCAGTAGTACTGGACTAGACACCGGGGAGCTGTTTTTT
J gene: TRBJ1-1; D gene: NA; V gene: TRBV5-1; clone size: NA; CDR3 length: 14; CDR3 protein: CASSFTTRGTEAFF; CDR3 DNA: TGCGCCAGCAGCTTTACAACCCGGGGCACTGAAGCTTTCTTT
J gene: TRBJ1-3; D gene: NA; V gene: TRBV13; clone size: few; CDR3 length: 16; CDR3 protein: CASSLAPGSSGNTIYF; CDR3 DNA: TGTGCCAGCAGCTTGGCCCCGGGGAGCTCTGGAAACACCATATATTTT
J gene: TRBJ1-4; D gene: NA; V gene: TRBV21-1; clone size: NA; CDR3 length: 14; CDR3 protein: CASRLQGTNEKLFF; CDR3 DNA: TGTGCCAGCAGATTACAGGGTACTAATGAAAAACTGTTTTTT
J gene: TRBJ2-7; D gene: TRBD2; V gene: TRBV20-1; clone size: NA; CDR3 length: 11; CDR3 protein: CSARPTSAEYF; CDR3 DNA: TGCAGTGCTAGACCAACTAGCGCGGAGTACTTC
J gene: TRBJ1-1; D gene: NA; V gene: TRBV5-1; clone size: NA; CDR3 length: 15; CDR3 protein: CASSRGSGMNTEAFF; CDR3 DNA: TGCGCCAGCAGCCGTGGGTCGGGGATGAACACTGAAGCTTTCTTT
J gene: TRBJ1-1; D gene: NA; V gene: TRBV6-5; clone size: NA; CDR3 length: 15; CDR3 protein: CASTQGIEKVTEAFF; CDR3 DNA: TGTGCCAGCACTCAGGGTATCGAGAAAGTCACTGAAGCTTTCTTT
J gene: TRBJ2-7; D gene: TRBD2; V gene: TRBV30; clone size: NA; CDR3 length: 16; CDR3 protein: CAWSVGLAGGRDEQYF; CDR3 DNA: TGTGCCTGGAGTGTGGGACTAGCGGGAGGTCGTGACGAGCAGTACTTC
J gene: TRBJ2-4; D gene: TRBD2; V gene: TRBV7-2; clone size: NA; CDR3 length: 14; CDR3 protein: CASSFGGSKNIQYF; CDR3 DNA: TGTGCCAGCAGCTTTGGCGGGAGTAAAAACATTCAGTACTTC
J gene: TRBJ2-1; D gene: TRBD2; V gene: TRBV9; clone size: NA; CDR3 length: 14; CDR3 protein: CASSTGRRRNEQFF; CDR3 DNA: TGTGCCAGCAGTACCGGGAGGCGGAGGAATGAGCAGTTCTTC